This TCR beta chain was identified in a study of human T cells and chemical hapten exposure. Study as a whole: Mostly female, the patients presented with alopecia areata, totalis or universalis.

Each CDR3 protein gets one entry after TCRdb re-called the RACE reads with MiXCR. The sample holds 340,000 or so distinct CDR3 sequences, approximately 6.9% seen once. Regarding the study as a whole: The donors suffered from alopecia, so their immune response may not match that of healthy people. It was expanded TCRs that formed significantly more large CDR3 similarity clusters than controls did.

With respect to this clonotype: Its antigen is still unknown.

Time point here: patch test 1, 2 weeks after DPC sensitization. Described treatment: therapeutic diphenylcyclopropenone sensitization with weekly scalp DPC. The sequence derives from a woman between 18 and 29 years old with alopecia areata. Some clones in this sample may be carry-over from other donors' samples. This material consisted of whole blood, taken in connection with sensitization to the hapten diphenylcyclopropenone (DPC).

The CDR3 region has the DNA TGTGCCAGCAGGGACAGCCGCACTGAAGCTTTCTTT. Translating it yields CASRDSRTEAFF. V and J are TRBV7-9 and TRBJ1-1; maybe TRBD1 (6 bases). The V gene's germline CDR1 is SEHNR and CDR2 FQNEAQ (reference sequence). V was shortened by 6 bases and J by 4 bases, with 9 bases between the two germline ends. The CDR3 loop spans 12 amino acids.